The entry that follows covers one TCR beta chain sequence. The antigen is unknown. This record belongs to a study of a mutant IDH1 vaccine in newly diagnosed glioma. On the study more broadly: The vaccination schedule gave patients eight doses in weeks 1, 3, 5, 7, 11, 15, 19 and 23.

The CDR3 sequence is 14 residues long. The ends were cut back, 4 bases at V and 5 bases at J, with 14 bases in the middle. Germline V gene lookup returns CDR1 ENHRY and CDR2 SYGVKD. Time point of the sample: week 11, during vaccination. Alongside topical imiquimod, each dose of vaccine comprised 300 ug of mutant IDH1 20-mer peptide. The method was immunoSEQ multiplex PCR; TCRdb's version includes in-frame clones alone and lacks a portion of them. The data show some 59,000 clones, with 70% to 90% seen just once and around 1.9% held by the top ten. The material was PBMCs, obtained from a glioma patient whose treatment included an IDH1 peptide vaccine. The clonotype was recovered from a man between 35 and 55 years old with glioma. V and J are TRBV10-3 and TRBJ1-1; D is possibly TRBD1 (5 bases). The CDR3 reads CAISGGTRRTEAFF. The CDR3 nucleotides read TGTGCCATCAGTGGCGGGACCCGTCGGACTGAAGCTTTCTTT.